This is a list of T cell receptor beta chains from one sample in a study of T cell repertoires in cytomegalovirus infection. The antigens for these receptors are not known. TCRdb called the reads again in MiXCR, with one record for every CDR3 protein. The data hold 370,000 or so distinct CDR3 sequences, with roughly 34% observed a single time. The material sequenced was cultured PBMCs, taken from culture after CMV antigen stimulation. The receptor source for this set is a human donor in good health (CMV status not recorded). Some clones in this sample may be carry-over from other donors' samples. Each CDR3 is given with its conserved first and last residue. A D gene is named only where the DNA matches it firmly. Not every row has a clone size; where given, it reads once, few, many or a size class.

D gene: .; V gene: TRBV5-1; clone size: .; J gene: TRBJ1-1; CDR3 protein: CASSLGAGAAQRPEAFF; CDR3 DNA: TGCGCCAGCAGCTTGGGGGCAGGGGCCGCCCAACGCCCTGAAGCTTTCTTT
D gene: TRBD1; V gene: TRBV28; clone size: few; J gene: TRBJ1-2; CDR3 protein: CASSPGGTGNF; CDR3 DNA: TGTGCCAGCAGTCCAGGAGGGACAGGAAATTTC
D gene: .; V gene: TRBV7-6; clone size: .; J gene: TRBJ1-6; CDR3 protein: CASGGVISPLHF; CDR3 DNA: TGTGCCAGCGGGGGAGTTATTTCACCCCTCCACTTT
D gene: .; V gene: TRBV30; clone size: .; J gene: TRBJ1-1; CDR3 protein: CAWSWPWNTEAFF; CDR3 DNA: TGTGCCTGGAGTTGGCCATGGAACACTGAAGCTTTCTTT
D gene: .; V gene: TRBV28; clone size: .; J gene: TRBJ2-5; CDR3 protein: CASTTAFQETQYF; CDR3 DNA: TGTGCCAGCACCACAGCCTTCCAAGAGACCCAGTACTTC
D gene: .; V gene: TRBV12-3/TRBV12-4; clone size: .; J gene: TRBJ1-2; CDR3 protein: CASSFTWDNYGYTF; CDR3 DNA: TGTGCCAGCAGTTTTACATGGGACAACTATGGCTACACCTTC
D gene: .; V gene: TRBV25-1; clone size: few; J gene: TRBJ2-1; CDR3 protein: CASSHPGASNEQFF; CDR3 DNA: TGTGCCAGCAGTCATCCCGGGGCCTCTAATGAGCAGTTCTTC
D gene: .; V gene: TRBV2; clone size: .; J gene: TRBJ2-7; CDR3 protein: CASIGFGGGGKQNF; CDR3 DNA: TGTGCCAGCATTGGGTTTGGTGGAGGCGGGAAACAGAACTTC
D gene: .; V gene: TRBV12-3/TRBV12-4; clone size: few; J gene: TRBJ1-2; CDR3 protein: CASSLFTAANYGYTF; CDR3 DNA: TGTGCCAGCAGTTTGTTCACCGCTGCTAACTATGGCTACACCTTC
D gene: .; V gene: TRBV4-1; clone size: .; J gene: TRBJ2-7; CDR3 protein: CASSQGPSYEQYF; CDR3 DNA: TGTGCCAGCAGCCAAGGGCCCTCCTACGAGCAGTACTTC
D gene: TRBD2; V gene: TRBV6-2/TRBV6-3; clone size: .; J gene: TRBJ2-1; CDR3 protein: CASSYEGLGFEFF; CDR3 DNA: TGTGCCAGCAGTTACGAGGGACTAGGGTTTGAGTTCTTC
D gene: TRBD2; V gene: TRBV20-1; clone size: few; J gene: TRBJ2-1; CDR3 protein: CSARDLMLAVEQFF; CDR3 DNA: TGCAGTGCTAGAGATTTAATGCTAGCGGTTGAGCAGTTCTTC
D gene: TRBD1; V gene: TRBV6-2/TRBV6-3; clone size: once; J gene: TRBJ1-2; CDR3 protein: CASIRTGGGYGYTF; CDR3 DNA: TGTGCCAGCATCCGGACAGGCGGTGGCTATGGCTACACCTTC
D gene: .; V gene: TRBV6-5; clone size: .; J gene: TRBJ1-1; CDR3 protein: CASSPPPGVTEAFF; CDR3 DNA: TGTGCCAGCAGCCCTCCCCCGGGGGTCACTGAAGCTTTCTTT
D gene: TRBD2; V gene: TRBV7-8; clone size: .; J gene: TRBJ2-3; CDR3 protein: CASSSRAGGTQYF; CDR3 DNA: TGTGCCAGCAGCTCTCGGGCGGGAGGTACGCAGTATTTT
D gene: .; V gene: TRBV7-2; clone size: few; J gene: TRBJ1-1; CDR3 protein: CASRKNRVERTEAFF; CDR3 DNA: TGTGCCAGCAGAAAAAACAGGGTAGAGAGGACTGAAGCTTTCTTT